The next 23 T cell receptor beta chains were all read from a single sample in a study of blood T cell repertoires in COVID-19. TCRdb's copy holds only in-frame clones and misses some; the assay was immunoSEQ multiplex PCR. The sample shows some 56,000 clones, about four fifths of them seen only once. The sequenced material came from peripheral blood. These receptor sequences come from a woman over 75 with active or convalescent COVID-19.

The V call is TRBV27, the J call TRBJ2-5, with D maybe TRBD2 (5 bases). The germline gives CDR1 MNHEY, CDR2 SMNVEV (reference sequence). V lost 5 bases, J lost 5 bases, and 15 bases lay in between. CDR3 size: 14 residues. The CDR3 spells CASSPGIFGETQYF. CDR3 bases: TGTGCCAGCAGTCCCGGGATTTTTGGGGAGACCCAGTACTTC.

This chain uses TRBV10-1 with TRBJ2-5; 8 nucleotides align to TRBD1. The CDR3 extends over 15 amino acids. In germline, CDR1 is WNHNN, CDR2 SYGVQD (reference sequence). With 6 bases clipped from V and 4 bases from J, the junction kept 10 bases outside the gene matches. The CDR3: CASSTDRGVGETQYF. The CDR3 DNA follows: TGCGCCAGCAGCACCGACAGGGGAGTAGGAGAGACCCAGTACTTC.

This clone was counted once. V and J are TRBV18 and TRBJ2-7; TRBD2 is a possible D gene (7 bases). Germline assignment: CDR1 KGHSH and CDR2 LQKENI. This CDR3 contains 14 residues. V gave up 2 bases and J gave up 4 bases, with 12 bases separating them. CDR3: CASSPSGGVYEQYF. CDR3 DNA sequence: TGTGCCAGCTCACCATCGGGGGGCGTATACGAGCAGTACTTC. Complete variable domain (other parts from reference TRBV18 and TRBJ2-7): NAGVMQNPRHLVRRRGQEARLRCSPMKGHSHVYWYRQLPEEGLKFMVYLQKENIIDESGMPKERFSAEFPKEGPSILRIQQVVRGDSAAYFCASSPSGGVYEQYFGPGTRLTVT.

The V call is TRBV7-9, the J call TRBJ2-1; 10 bases agree with TRBD2. CDR3 length: 15 residues. Germline-derived CDR1 and CDR2 are SEHNR and FQNEAQ (reference sequence). The V and J ends lost 5 bases and 7 bases, in that order; junction bases with no gene match: 8. The chain's CDR3 is CASSPLAGATNEQFF. CDR3 coding DNA: TGTGCCAGCAGCCCGCTAGCGGGGGCCACAAATGAGCAGTTCTTC.

The V call is TRBV28, the J call TRBJ2-7; D gene unclear. The CDR3 is made up of 15 amino acids. CDR1 is MDHEN and CDR2 is SYDVKM in the germline V gene. V lost 6 bases to trimming and J lost 2 bases, with 17 bases between them. CDR3 DNA sequence: TGTGCCAGCAGCTCCCAGCGAACAACCACCTACGAGCAGTACTTC. It translates to CASSSQRTTTYEQYF.

The chain recombines TRBV9 with TRBJ2-5, with D perhaps matching TRBD1 (5 bases). V gave up 0 bases and J gave up 3 bases, with 6 bases separating them. Germline CDR1 reads SGDLS; CDR2 reads YYNGEE. The CDR3 runs to 13 residues. CDR3 nucleotides: TGTGCCAGCAGCGTAGACAGGAAAGAGACCCAGTACTTC. It codes for CASSVDRKETQYF.

The chain joins TRBV7-3 to TRBJ1-2, with 11 bases lining up with TRBD1. J lost 4 bases, V lost 5 bases, and 3 bases had no gene match. There are 14 residues in the CDR3. Germline CDR1 is SGHTA and CDR2 is FQGTGA. The CDR3 loop reads CASSLGQGGYGYTF. The DNA for the CDR3 is TGTGCCAGCAGCCTGGGACAGGGGGGCTATGGCTACACCTTC.

This clone was detected only once. V and J are TRBV5-4 and TRBJ2-1; TRBD1 might be the D (6 bases). The CDR3 has 15 residues. The V end lost 0 bases, the J end lost 0 bases, and 7 bases lay between the germline ends. CDR1 and CDR2 from the germline V gene are SGHNT and YYREEE (reference sequence). In nucleotides, the CDR3 is TGTGCCAGCAGCTTGGGACAGGCCTCCTACAATGAGCAGTTCTTC. Translation: CASSLGQASYNEQFF.

The rearrangement links TRBV6-2 or TRBV6-3 to TRBJ1-5; D gene ambiguous. Looked up from germline, CDR1 is MNHEY and CDR2 is SVGEGT. V lost 7 bases and J lost 4, with 14 bases in between. This CDR3 has 14 amino acids. CDR3 coding DNA: TGTGCCAGCACCCCGAGAAGAGGGAATCAGCCCCAGCATTTT. It codes for CASTPRRGNQPQHF.

The table lists this clone with a few counts. The genes are TRBV7-2 and TRBJ2-3; D may be TRBD2 (7 bases). This CDR3 spans 17 amino acids. Germline values: CDR1 SGHTA, CDR2 FQGNSA. V was trimmed by 3 bases and J by 6 bases, leaving 22 bases between them. The CDR3 loop is CASSLRVATRGADTQYF. The CDR3 DNA is TGTGCCAGCAGCTTGAGGGTGGCTACCCGGGGGGCTGATACGCAGTATTTT.

The chain recombines TRBV4-3 with TRBJ2-5; D is undetermined. The CDR3 contains 14 residues. Between the trimmed V and J ends, which lost 2 bases and 5 bases, there was a span of 12 bases. Germline assignment: CDR1 LGHNA and CDR2 YSLEER. As DNA, the CDR3 is TGCGCCAGCAGCCAATTCAATTTGGAGGAGACCCAGTACTTC. It translates to CASSQFNLEETQYF.

V and J are TRBV6-2 or TRBV6-3 and TRBJ2-5; tentatively, D is TRBD1 (6 bases). Germline values: CDR1 MNHEY, CDR2 SVGEGT. The CDR3 is made up of 16 amino acids. With 5 bases removed from V and 5 bases from J, the gap between germline ends came to 21 bases. CDR3 nucleotide sequence: TGTGCCAGCAGTACAGGGAGTCATACCCGAGGGGAGACCCAGTACTTC. Protein product: CASSTGSHTRGETQYF.

The V call is TRBV6-2 or TRBV6-3, the J call TRBJ1-1; 8 nucleotides agree with TRBD1. Germline V gene data show CDR1 as MNHEY and CDR2 as SVGEGT. This CDR3 spans 15 amino acids. Germline trimming cut 4 bases from V and 1 base from J; bases unmatched to any gene: 5. The CDR3 nucleotides read TGTGCCAGCAGTTCAGGGGGCAGAGGGAACACTGAAGCTTTCTTT. This codes for CASSSGGRGNTEAFF.

The chain couples TRBV4-3 to TRBJ1-2; a weak D match, TRBD1 (6 bases). There are 14 residues in the CDR3. CDR1 is LGHNA, CDR2 YSLEER, per germline. The ends were cut back, 5 bases at V and 4 bases at J, with 14 bases in the middle. The CDR3: CASSDSTGSYGYTF. The DNA of the CDR3 is TGCGCCAGCAGCGACTCTACAGGGTCCTATGGCTACACCTTC.

V gene TRBV4-1 combines with J gene TRBJ1-3; no clear D. This CDR3 has 18 amino acids. Trimming stripped 0 bases from V and 0 bases from J, with 15 bases between. Germline CDR1 reads MGHRA; CDR2 reads YSYEKL. The CDR3 loop reads CASSQDAAPLNSGNTIYF. CDR3 in DNA: TGCGCCAGCAGCCAAGATGCGGCCCCGCTAAACTCTGGAAACACCATATATTTT.

CDR3 sequence: CASSIRGDRGHQPQHF. The CDR3 DNA sequence: TGTGCCAGCAGTATTAGGGGGGACAGGGGGCATCAGCCCCAGCATTTT. The chain combines TRBV6-2 or TRBV6-3 with TRBJ1-5; 12 bases line up with TRBD1. V dropped 5 bases and J dropped 5; count of bases not matched to a gene: 7. Germline CDR1 MNHEY, CDR2 SVGEGT. The CDR3 has 16 amino acids.

This chain links TRBV6-2 or TRBV6-3 with TRBJ1-5; 7 positions match TRBD1. The CDR3 totals 18 residues. The germline gives CDR1 MNHEY, CDR2 SVGEGT. V lost 2 bases and J lost 0; bases outside the gene matches: 10. Here the CDR3 reads CASSYRGTAAYSNQPQHF. The DNA for the CDR3 is TGTGCCAGCAGTTACCGTGGGACAGCAGCTTATAGCAATCAGCCCCAGCATTTT.

The V and J genes are TRBV6-4 and TRBJ2-2; TRBD1 might be the D (6 bases). The CDR3 totals 16 residues. CDR1 MRHNA and CDR2 SNTAGT come from the germline V gene. Trimming took off 7 bases at V and 2 bases at J, with 17 bases between the two ends. CDR3: CASTLPRDNNTGELFF. Written as DNA, the CDR3 is TGTGCCAGCACTCTTCCCCGGGACAACAACACCGGGGAGCTGTTTTTT.

This clone came up a few times. This chain uses TRBV5-4 with TRBJ1-2, with 9 bases that match TRBD1. V shed 3 bases, J shed 9 bases, and the junction held 15 bases outside the gene matches. The CDR3 spans 16 residues. The germline V gene has CDR1 SGHNT and CDR2 YYREEE (reference sequence). CDR3 sequence reads: CASSSGVMGQGLSYTF. The CDR3 DNA sequence: TGTGCCAGCAGCTCGGGCGTTATGGGACAGGGATTAAGCTACACCTTC.

The chain links TRBV19 to TRBJ1-2; possibly TRBD1 for D (5 bases). Germline values: CDR1 LNHDA, CDR2 SQIVND (reference sequence). This CDR3 has 13 amino acids. Between the trimmed V and J ends, which lost 2 bases and 3 bases, there was a span of 7 bases. In DNA form, the CDR3 reads TGTGCCAGTAGTATAAAGACAGACTATGGCTACACCTTC. This sequence encodes CASSIKTDYGYTF.

This clone has more than one count but fewer than ten. The chain has TRBV7-3 and TRBJ1-1; D is perhaps TRBD1 (5 bases). This CDR3 is built from 14 residues. CDR1 is SGHTA, CDR2 FQGTGA, per germline. The germline V and J ends were trimmed by 5 bases and 1 base, with 11 bases remaining between them. This chain's CDR3 is CASSPSGGNTEAFF. CDR3 sequence (DNA): TGTGCCAGCAGCCCCAGCGGGGGGAACACTGAAGCTTTCTTT.

V usage is TRBV18 and J usage is TRBJ1-1; 7 positions agree with TRBD1. The germline V gene has CDR1 KGHSH and CDR2 LQKENI. V dropped 4 bases and J dropped 1; count of bases not matched to a gene: 9. The CDR3 sequence is 16 residues long. The DNA of the CDR3 is TGTGCCAGCTCACGACGACAGGGTGTGGAGAACACTGAAGCTTTCTTT. Translating gives CASSRRQGVENTEAFF.

As for this clone: The same CDR3 is also encoded by other DNA sequences in this sample. The chain uses TRBV10-3 and TRBJ2-3, with 9 nucleotides matching TRBD2. J lost 6 bases, V lost 6 bases, and 10 bases had no gene match. This CDR3 comprises 15 residues. Looked up from germline, CDR1 is ENHRY and CDR2 is SYGVKD. CDR3 nucleotides: TGTGCCATCAGCCTCGCGGGGGGGGGAGTGGATACGCAGTATTTT. It is translated as CAISLAGGGVDTQYF.